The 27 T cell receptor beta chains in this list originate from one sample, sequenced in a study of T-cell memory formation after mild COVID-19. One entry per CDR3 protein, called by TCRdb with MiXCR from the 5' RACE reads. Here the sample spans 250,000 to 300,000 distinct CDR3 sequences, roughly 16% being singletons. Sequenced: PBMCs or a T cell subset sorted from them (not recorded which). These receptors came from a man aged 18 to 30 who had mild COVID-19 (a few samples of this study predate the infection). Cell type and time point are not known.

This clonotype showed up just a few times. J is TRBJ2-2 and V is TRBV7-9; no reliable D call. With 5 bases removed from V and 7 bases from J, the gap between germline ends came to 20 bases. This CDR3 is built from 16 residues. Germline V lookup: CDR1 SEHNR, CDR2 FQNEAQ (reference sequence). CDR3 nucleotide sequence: TGTGCCAGCAGCCCTGACGCACTCCTGAACGGCGGGGAGCTGTTTTTT. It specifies CASSPDALLNGGELFF.

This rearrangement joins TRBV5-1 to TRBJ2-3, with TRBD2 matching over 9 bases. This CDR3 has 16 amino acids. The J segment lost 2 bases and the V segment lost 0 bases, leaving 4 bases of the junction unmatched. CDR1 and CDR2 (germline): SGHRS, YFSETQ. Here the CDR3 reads CASSLVPSGVTDTQYF. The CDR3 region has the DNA TGCGCCAGCAGCTTGGTTCCTAGCGGGGTCACAGATACGCAGTATTTT.

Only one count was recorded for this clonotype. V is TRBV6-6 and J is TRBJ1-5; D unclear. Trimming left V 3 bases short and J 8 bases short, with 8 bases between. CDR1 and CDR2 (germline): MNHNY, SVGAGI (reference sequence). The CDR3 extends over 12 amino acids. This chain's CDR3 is CASSYMGEPQHF. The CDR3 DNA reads TGTGCCAGCAGTTATATGGGAGAGCCCCAGCATTTT.

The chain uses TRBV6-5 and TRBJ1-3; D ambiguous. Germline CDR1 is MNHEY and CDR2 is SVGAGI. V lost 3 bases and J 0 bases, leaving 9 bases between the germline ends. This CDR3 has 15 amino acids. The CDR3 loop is CASSYGRSSGNTIYF. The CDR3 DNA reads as TGTGCCAGCAGTTATGGTCGATCCTCTGGAAACACCATATATTTT.

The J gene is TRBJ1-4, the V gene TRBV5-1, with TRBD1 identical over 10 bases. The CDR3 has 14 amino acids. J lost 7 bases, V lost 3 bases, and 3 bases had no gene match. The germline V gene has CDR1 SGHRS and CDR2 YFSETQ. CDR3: CASSSGQGGEKLFF. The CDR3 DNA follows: TGCGCCAGCAGCTCTGGACAGGGGGGTGAAAAACTGTTTTTT.

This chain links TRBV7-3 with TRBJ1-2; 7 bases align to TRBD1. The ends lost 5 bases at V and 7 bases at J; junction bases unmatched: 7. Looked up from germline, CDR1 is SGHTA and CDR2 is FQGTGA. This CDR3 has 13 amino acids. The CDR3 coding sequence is TGTGCCAGCAGCACTACAGGGGAAGGTGGCTACACCTTC. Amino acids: CASSTTGEGGYTF.

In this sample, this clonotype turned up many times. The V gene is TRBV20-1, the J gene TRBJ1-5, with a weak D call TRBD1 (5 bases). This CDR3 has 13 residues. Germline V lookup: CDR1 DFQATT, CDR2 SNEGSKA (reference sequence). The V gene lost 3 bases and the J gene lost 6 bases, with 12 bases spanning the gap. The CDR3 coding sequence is TGCAGTGCTAGCGGGGCCCAGGGTCAGCCCCAGCATTTT. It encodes CSASGAQGQPQHF.

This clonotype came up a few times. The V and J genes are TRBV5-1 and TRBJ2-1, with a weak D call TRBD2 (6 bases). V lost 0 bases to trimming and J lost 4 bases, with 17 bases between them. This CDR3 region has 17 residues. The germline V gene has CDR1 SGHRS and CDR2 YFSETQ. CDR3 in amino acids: CASSLGGGGERYNEQFF. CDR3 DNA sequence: TGCGCCAGCAGCTTGGGGGGAGGCGGCGAGCGTTACAATGAGCAGTTCTTC.

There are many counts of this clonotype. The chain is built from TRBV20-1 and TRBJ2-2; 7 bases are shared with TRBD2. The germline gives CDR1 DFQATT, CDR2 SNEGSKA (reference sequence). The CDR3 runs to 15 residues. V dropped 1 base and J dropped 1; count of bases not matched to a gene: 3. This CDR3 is CSARVGGGNTGELFF. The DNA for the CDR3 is TGCAGTGCTAGAGTTGGCGGGGGGAACACCGGGGAGCTGTTTTTT.

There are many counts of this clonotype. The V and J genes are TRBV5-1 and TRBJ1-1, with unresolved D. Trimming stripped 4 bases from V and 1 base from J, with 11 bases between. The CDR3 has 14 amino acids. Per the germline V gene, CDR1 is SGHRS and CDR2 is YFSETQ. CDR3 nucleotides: TGCGCCAGCAGCCGTCAAGCGGGGAACACTGAAGCTTTCTTT. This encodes CASSRQAGNTEAFF.

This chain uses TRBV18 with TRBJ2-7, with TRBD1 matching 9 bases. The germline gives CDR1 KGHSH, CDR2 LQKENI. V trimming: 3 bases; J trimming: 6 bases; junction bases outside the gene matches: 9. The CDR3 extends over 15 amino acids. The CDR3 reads CASSPSDRGQGEQYF. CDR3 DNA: TGTGCCAGCTCACCCTCGGACAGGGGACAGGGCGAGCAGTACTTC.

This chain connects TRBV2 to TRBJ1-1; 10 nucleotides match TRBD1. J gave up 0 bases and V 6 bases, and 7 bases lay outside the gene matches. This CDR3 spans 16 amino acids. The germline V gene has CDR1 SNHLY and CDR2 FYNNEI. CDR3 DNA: TGTGCCAGCAGAGCTAAGGGACAGGGGATGAACACTGAAGCTTTCTTT. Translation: CASRAKGQGMNTEAFF.

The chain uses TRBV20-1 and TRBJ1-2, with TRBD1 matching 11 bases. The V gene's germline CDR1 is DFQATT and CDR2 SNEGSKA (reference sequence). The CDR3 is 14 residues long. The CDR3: CSQLRTGGNYGYTF. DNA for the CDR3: TGCAGCCAACTTAGGACAGGGGGCAACTATGGCTACACCTTC.

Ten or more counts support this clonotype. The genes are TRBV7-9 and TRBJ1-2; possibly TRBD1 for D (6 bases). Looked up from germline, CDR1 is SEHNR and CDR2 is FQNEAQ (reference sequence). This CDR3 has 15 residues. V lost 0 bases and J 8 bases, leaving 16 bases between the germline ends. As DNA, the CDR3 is TGTGCCAGCAGCTTAGCGAATGCAGGGGTCCAGGGCTACACCTTC. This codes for CASSLANAGVQGYTF.

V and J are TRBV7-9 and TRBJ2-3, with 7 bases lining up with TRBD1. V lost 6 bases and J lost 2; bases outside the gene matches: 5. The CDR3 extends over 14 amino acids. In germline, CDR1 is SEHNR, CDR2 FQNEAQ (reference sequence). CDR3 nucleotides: TGTGCCAGCAGAGGGGACAGAGTCACAGATACGCAGTATTTT. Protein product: CASRGDRVTDTQYF.

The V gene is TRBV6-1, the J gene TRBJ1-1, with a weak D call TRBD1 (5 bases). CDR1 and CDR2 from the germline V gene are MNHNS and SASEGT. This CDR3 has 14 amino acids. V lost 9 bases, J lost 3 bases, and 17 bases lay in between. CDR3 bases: TGTGCCAGTTTCCCTAGGGGTACGGACACTGAAGCTTTCTTT. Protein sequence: CASFPRGTDTEAFF.

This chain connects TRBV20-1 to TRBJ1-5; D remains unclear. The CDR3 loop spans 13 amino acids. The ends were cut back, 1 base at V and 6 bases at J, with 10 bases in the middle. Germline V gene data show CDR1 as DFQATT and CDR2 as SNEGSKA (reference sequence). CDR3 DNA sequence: TGCAGTGCTAGAGCCCGAGCACCTCAGCCCCAGCATTTT. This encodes CSARARAPQPQHF.

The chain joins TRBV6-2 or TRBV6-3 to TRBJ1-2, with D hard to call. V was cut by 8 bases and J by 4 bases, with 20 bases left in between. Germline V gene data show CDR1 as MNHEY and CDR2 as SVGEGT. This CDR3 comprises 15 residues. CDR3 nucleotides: TGTGCCAGCTATCCTACGGCCCGGGTGGGCTATGGCTACACCTTC. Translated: CASYPTARVGYGYTF.

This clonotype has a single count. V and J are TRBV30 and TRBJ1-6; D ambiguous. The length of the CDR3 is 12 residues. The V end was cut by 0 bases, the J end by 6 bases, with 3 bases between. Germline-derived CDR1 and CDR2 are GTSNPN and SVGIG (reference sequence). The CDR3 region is CAWSVRNSPLHF. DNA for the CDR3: TGTGCCTGGAGTGTACGTAATTCACCCCTCCACTTT.

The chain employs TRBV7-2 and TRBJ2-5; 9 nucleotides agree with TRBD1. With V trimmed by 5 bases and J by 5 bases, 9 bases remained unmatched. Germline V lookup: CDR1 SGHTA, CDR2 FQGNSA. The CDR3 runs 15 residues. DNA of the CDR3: TGTGCCAGCAGCGTATCACAGGGGGCGGGGGAGACCCAGTACTTC. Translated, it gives CASSVSQGAGETQYF.

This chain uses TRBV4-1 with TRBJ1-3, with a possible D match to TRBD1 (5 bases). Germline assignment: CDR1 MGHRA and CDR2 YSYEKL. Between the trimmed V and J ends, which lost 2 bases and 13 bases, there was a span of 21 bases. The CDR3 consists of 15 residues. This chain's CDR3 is CASSQRREAGRLIYF. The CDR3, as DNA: TGCGCCAGCAGCCAAAGAAGGGAAGCGGGGCGGCTGATATATTTT.

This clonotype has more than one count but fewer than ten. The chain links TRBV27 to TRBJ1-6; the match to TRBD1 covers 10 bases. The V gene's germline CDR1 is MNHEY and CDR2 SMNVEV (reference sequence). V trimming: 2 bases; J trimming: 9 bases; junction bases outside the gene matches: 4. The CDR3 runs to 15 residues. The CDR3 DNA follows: TGTGCCAGCAGTTTAGTGGGGACAGGGGCTTCACCCCTCCACTTT. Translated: CASSLVGTGASPLHF.

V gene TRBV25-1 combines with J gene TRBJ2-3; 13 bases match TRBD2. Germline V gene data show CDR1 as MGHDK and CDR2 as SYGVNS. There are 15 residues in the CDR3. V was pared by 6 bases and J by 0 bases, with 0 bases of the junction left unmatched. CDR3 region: CASRLAGGSTDTQYF. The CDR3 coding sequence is TGTGCCAGCAGACTAGCGGGGGGGAGCACAGATACGCAGTATTTT.

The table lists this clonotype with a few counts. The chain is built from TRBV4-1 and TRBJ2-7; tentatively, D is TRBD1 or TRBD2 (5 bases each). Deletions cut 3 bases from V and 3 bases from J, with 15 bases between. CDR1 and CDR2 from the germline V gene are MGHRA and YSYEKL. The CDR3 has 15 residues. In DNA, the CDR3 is TGCGCCAGCAGCCACCCCGGGGCTGTACGCTACGAGCAGTACTTC. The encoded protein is CASSHPGAVRYEQYF.

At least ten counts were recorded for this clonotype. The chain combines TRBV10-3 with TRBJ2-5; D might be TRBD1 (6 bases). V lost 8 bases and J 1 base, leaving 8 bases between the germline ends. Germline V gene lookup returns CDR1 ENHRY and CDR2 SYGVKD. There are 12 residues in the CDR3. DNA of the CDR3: TGTGCCATCCGGACAGCCCAAGAGACCCAGTACTTC. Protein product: CAIRTAQETQYF.

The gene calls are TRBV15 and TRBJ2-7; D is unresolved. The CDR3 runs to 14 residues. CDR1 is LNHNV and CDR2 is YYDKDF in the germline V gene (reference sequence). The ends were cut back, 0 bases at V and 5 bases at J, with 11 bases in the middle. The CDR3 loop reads CATSRDPSANEQYF. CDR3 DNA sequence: TGTGCCACCAGCAGAGATCCGTCAGCTAACGAGCAGTACTTC. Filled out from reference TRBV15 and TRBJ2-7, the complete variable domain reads DAMVIQNPRYQVTQFGKPVTLSCSQTLNHNVMYWYQQKSSQAPKLLFHYYDKDFNNEADTPDNFQSRRPNTSFCFLDIRSPGLGDTAMYLCATSRDPSANEQYFGPGTRLTVT.

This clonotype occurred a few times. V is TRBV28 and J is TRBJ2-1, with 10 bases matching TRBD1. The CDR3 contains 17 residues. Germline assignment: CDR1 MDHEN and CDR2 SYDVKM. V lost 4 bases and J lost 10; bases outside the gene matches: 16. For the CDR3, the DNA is TGTGCCAGCAGTTCCCCCCCCGGGACAGGGGATTTCGGAGAGCAGTTCTTC. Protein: CASSSPPGTGDFGEQFF.